The 8 T cell receptor beta chains below come from one sample, sequenced in a study of graft-versus-host responses after intestinal transplantation. These TCRs are of unknown antigen specificity. The table came from immunoSEQ multiplex PCR; TCRdb's copy has only in-frame clones and leaves some out. The sample records about 94,000 clones, roughly nine tenths being singletons. The specimen comprised unstimulated CD8+ T cells sorted from spleen or lymph node cells, sampled before intestinal transplant. The source of these receptors is a human donor who received an intestinal transplant.

This chain uses TRBV6-1 with TRBJ2-1; 7 bases match TRBD2. Germline values: CDR1 MNHNS, CDR2 SASEGT. V was clipped by 0 bases and J by 1 base; unmatched bases: 6. CDR3 length: 17 amino acids. The DNA of the CDR3 is TGTGCCAGCAGTGAAGCCCTCAGCGGGAAGTCCTACAATGAGCAGTTCTTC. The encoded protein is CASSEALSGKSYNEQFF.

The chain uses TRBV4-1 and TRBJ1-3; D unresolved. Trimming took 0 bases from V and 2 from J, leaving 14 bases between them. This CDR3 has 17 amino acids. Germline loops: CDR1 MGHRA, CDR2 YSYEKL. CDR3 DNA: TGCGCCAGCAGCCAAGACGCGGAGAGAAGGCCTGGAAACACCATATATTTT. Its protein is CASSQDAERRPGNTIYF.

The CDR3 nucleotides are TGTGCCAGCAGCTTAGTTCACAGTTTCTCTGGAAACACCATATATTTT. Its translation: CASSLVHSFSGNTIYF. The gene calls are TRBV11-2 and TRBJ1-3; no clear D. The CDR3 length is 16 residues. V was clipped by 1 base and J by 0 bases, with 10 bases between them. CDR1 and CDR2 (germline): SGHAT, FQNNGV. The full variable domain, with the rest looked up from reference TRBV11-2 and TRBJ1-3, is EAGVAQSPRYKIIEKRQSVAFWCNPISGHATLYWYQQILGQGPKLLIQFQNNGVVDDSQLPKDRFSAERLKGVDSTLKIQPAKLEDSAVYLCASSLVHSFSGNTIYFGEGSWLTVV.

The V gene is TRBV28, the J gene TRBJ1-5; TRBD1 matches at 10 bases. This CDR3 has 19 amino acids. V was clipped by 7 bases and J by 0 bases; unmatched bases: 15. Per the germline V gene, CDR1 is MDHEN and CDR2 is SYDVKM. The DNA of the CDR3 is TGTGCCAGCACGAAACCCGGGACAGGGGACGCTTATAGCAATCAGCCCCAGCATTTT. Translated: CASTKPGTGDAYSNQPQHF.

V and J are TRBV7-8 and TRBJ2-3, with TRBD1 as a possible D gene (6 bases). This CDR3 contains 16 residues. Trimming took off 4 bases at V and 2 bases at J, with 16 bases between the two ends. Per germline, CDR1 SGHVS and CDR2 FQNEAQ. CDR3 loop: CASSSPQGSTTDTQYF. The CDR3 DNA reads TGTGCCAGCAGCTCCCCCCAGGGGAGTACCACAGATACGCAGTATTTT.

The J gene is TRBJ2-7, the V gene TRBV27; 9 nucleotides agree with TRBD1. Trimming took 10 bases from V and 2 from J; bases not matched to a gene: 3. In germline, CDR1 is MNHEY, CDR2 SMNVEV (reference sequence). The CDR3 sequence is 12 residues long. The chain's CDR3 is CATGQGPYEQYF. In DNA form, the CDR3 reads TGTGCCACCGGACAGGGGCCCTACGAGCAGTACTTC.

The chain recombines TRBV4-1 with TRBJ1-1, with TRBD1 matching 11 bases. J lost 5 bases, V lost 1 base, and 3 bases had no gene match. Germline V CDR1 and CDR2: MGHRA, YSYEKL. The CDR3 extends over 15 amino acids. This CDR3 is CASSQGGTGGTEAFF. The CDR3 DNA is TGCGCCAGCAGCCAAGGAGGGACAGGGGGAACTGAAGCTTTCTTT.

The CDR3 region has the DNA TGTGCCAGCAGCTTGGATGCTCGGGACTCGCCCTACGAGCAGTACTTC. It specifies CASSLDARDSPYEQYF. The J gene is TRBJ2-7, the V gene TRBV5-6, with D perhaps TRBD2 (6 bases). This CDR3 comprises 16 residues. V shed 0 bases and J shed 2 bases, with 15 bases lying between them. Germline CDR1 is SGHDT and CDR2 is YYEEEE.